The entry below gives a single T cell receptor beta chain sequence along with its context. The antigen it recognizes is unknown. Base-call qualities are not available, and no considerably larger clone is one nucleotide away. The sample is drawn from a study of cytomegalovirus exposure and HLA in healthy donors (dated by TCRdb to 2016 to 2017). Looking at the study overall: In an earlier analysis of some 610 of the donors, around 300 Gb of sequence data and 100 million or so unique TCR beta sequences from roughly 200 million T cells were reported. An early release that covered fewer than 800 HLA-typed donors contained around 300 gigabases of sequencing data and roughly 84 million unique TCR sequences. Of the 300 to 450 genotyped donors, 65% to 90% fell in the genetic ancestry cluster associated with self-reported Caucasian donors. The study aimed to test whether cataloging public T cell receptors could reveal signatures of past pathogen exposure. The T cell repertoires of 670 or so subjects were profiled by immunosequencing and related to cytomegalovirus serostatus. Along with the approximately 620-subject first cohort, a separate validation cohort of over 90 different subjects was used. To predict cytomegalovirus infection status, the study combined high-throughput TCR immunosequencing, statistical association of individual TCRs with disease status, and machine learning. To study patterns of TCR occurrence, a later analysis re-analyzed previously published TCR beta repertoires from under 750 donors and added high-resolution HLA genotyping. The later analysis used no new phenotypic data to find candidate immune exposures, relying instead on TCR beta sequences and their occurrence across donors. An earlier analysis of some 600 of the donors applied high-throughput TCR beta sequencing to assess whether each TCR beta V gene segment acted as functional or pseudogenic. Alongside the repertoire data, information on donor age, sex, ethnicity and CMV serostatus was compiled. Genome-wide SNP genotypes for about three fifths of the roughly 700 donors were used in a later genetic analysis, which treated that subset as a discovery cohort. All discovery cohort repertoires had been generated on a single sequencing platform. HLA typing included class I and class II loci at four-digit resolution. The number of donors typed differed by locus, with about 629-630 for A, B, C, DRB1 and DQB1, about 500 for DQA1, 606 for DPA1, and 450 to 480 for DPB1. Because of strong linkage in the cohort, roughly five DR-DQ haplotypes were treated as single units for association and clustering. Across around 400 genotyped donors of the cohort, an average of about 240,000 unique TCR beta nucleotide sequences per donor were sequenced, and roughly a sixth of those sequences were non-productive. Points the paper makes about the study in general: The study listed 164 TCR beta chains as associated with cytomegalovirus. In this cohort, only TCR beta chains were sequenced, and detectable features were limited by the absence of alpha or paired-chain data. Assigning TCR associations to individual alleles was difficult when HLA alleles, especially DR and DQ, strongly co-occurred. A later genetic analysis reported fewer N-insertions in productive TCRs among donors in an Asian-associated ancestry cluster than the roughly 640-donor mean. In an earlier analysis of more than 500 of the donors, most TCR beta V segments appeared in productive rearrangements about 87% or about 30% of the time, broadly matching IMGT annotations. A cluster of highly shared sequence variants was judged likely to be a technical artifact of the sequencing pipeline. According to a later analysis, TCR association rates differed among HLA loci, with DRB1 alleles showing the most associated TCRs and HLA-C alleles showing the fewest. Compared with equally common non-associated chains, HLA-associated TCR beta chains in a later analysis were more clonally expanded and had lower generation probabilities. In vitro tests confirmed that a few of the cytomegalovirus-associated TCR beta chains recognize cytomegalovirus antigens. Correlated functional status among segregating V segments might be attributable to linkage disequilibrium, but an unknown experimental factor could not be ruled out. Because counts were too low, some 16 rarely observed V segments, including chromosome 9 orphons, were excluded from the earlier analysis of several hundred of the donors. According to the authors, the approach could potentially be generalized to other disease states and immunological phenotypes. The classifier was reported to diagnose cytomegalovirus status with high specificity and sensitivity in both the original and validation cohorts. A further reported finding was that TCR beta sequences accurately predicted the HLA-A and HLA-B alleles for most subjects in the first cohort. While some public TCRs were present in many individuals, most TCR sequences turned up only very rarely across donors. In a later analysis, several top co-occurrence clusters were reported to appear linked to parvovirus B19, influenza, CMV and Epstein-Barr virus. At a false discovery rate of 0.05, a later analysis linked around 15,000 TCR beta sequences to specific HLA alleles. HLA typing was unavailable for some donors at each locus, so association tests used only the typed subset. In a later genetic analysis, a missense DCLRE1C variant was associated with V-gene and J-gene trimming of TCR beta chains, and the association was replicated in an independent cohort. Some IMGT-functional V segments, including TRBV6-2 and TRBV6-3, could not be distinguished by the 87-base-pair reads and were therefore excluded. The presence/absence analyses assumed that sequencing depth was roughly uniform across donors, and that assumption may not be true. The only immune exposure information available for the cohort was CMV serostatus. According to a later analysis, most CMV-associated TCR beta chains appeared to be HLA-restricted, and the HLA associations seemed to be driven largely by CMV exposure.

V trim: 0 bases; J trim: 4 bases; unmatched bases: 5. The germline V gene provides CDR1 MGHRA and CDR2 YSYEKL. Reading from cysteine to phenylalanine, the CDR3 counts 17 amino acids. Of the read, only the CDR3 DNA is kept; its 51 bases are in frame from base 1. The cohort comprised some 730 healthy bone marrow donors. All cohort members were sampled while nominally healthy, although unrecorded immune exposures were likely present. The donor tested CMV seronegative, placing the donor among the 350 to 400 seronegative members of the cohort. Every donor gave a peripheral blood sample, and the peripheral blood mononuclear cells from that sample were used for TCR beta sequencing. The Qiagen DNeasy Blood Extraction Kit was used to extract genomic DNA from the blood cell samples. Preparation of the library involved the immunoSEQ multiplex PCR assay. For the multiplex PCR, a mixture combining 60 forward primers for TCR Vbeta segments and 13 reverse primers for TCR Jbeta segments was used. The CDR3 region of rearranged TCR beta genes was amplified from genomic DNA by a multiplex PCR assay. On the Illumina HiSeq System, the amplified TCR beta libraries were sequenced as 87-base-pair reads. The authors' analysis ran thus. Across the 600 to 700 repertoires, a later analysis counted 80 million or so unique TCR beta chains, 9.5 million to 13 million of which were shared by at least two donors. Raw reads were error-corrected and collapsed into unique sequences with a nearest-neighbor algorithm that merged closely related sequences to remove PCR and sequencing errors. To assign V, D and J gene segments, CDR3 sequences were aligned to IMGT reference sequences. Each retained sequence needed at least a six-nucleotide match to both a V gene segment and a J gene segment. Rearrangements were called productive when the CDR3 lacked stop codons and stayed in frame with V and J; all others were non-productive. Following IMGT convention, CDR3 was defined as the stretch from the second conserved V-encoded cysteine up to the conserved J-encoded phenylalanine. The earlier analysis of 587 of the donors excluded sequences that lacked an unambiguous match to a single V gene segment. An earlier analysis of fewer than 650 of the donors classified V segments as functional when productive rearrangements were above 56.7% and as segregating when the standard deviation between donors was above 5%. A statistical classification framework was built for diagnosing cytomegalovirus status from the catalog of TCR beta chain sequences. A later analysis assigned V and J genes by comparing TCR nucleotide sequences with IMGT/GENE-DB human TR gene sequences. Using the TCRdist pipeline, a later analysis assigned CDR3 sequences along with most-parsimonious VDJ recombination scenarios. In a later analysis, each TCR beta chain was defined by its CDR3 amino acid sequence together with its V-gene family, and reads without a unique V-gene family were excluded. As a way to deal with suspected cross-contamination and a sequencing artifact, a later analysis dropped more than 500 nucleotide sequences that were highly shared and had low generation probability. A later analysis calculated a clonal expansion index for each public chain from normalized within-repertoire ranks of inferred template counts. A later analysis computed generation probabilities with a VDJ recombination model fitted to out-of-frame rearrangements, and checked the results against IGoR. Hypergeometric tests were used in a later analysis to score TCR-TCR, TCR-HLA and TCR-CMV co-occurrence, with a repertoire-size bias correction applied to the TCR pairs. In a later analysis, false discovery rates were estimated by permuting HLA or CMV assignments 20 times. In a later analysis, co-occurring TCRs were grouped using DBSCAN, and TCRdist sequence similarity was added for clustering within HLA-allele-positive subsets. For co-occurrence clustering, repertoires with fewer than 30,000 or more than 120,000 public chains were excluded, along with a handful of repertoires with anomalous nucleotide sharing. The source is immuneACCESS, and TCRdb retained only in-frame sequences with V and J called. Part of the clones is not carried over; for the studies checked, unresolved V genes explain less than half of this, and the remainder is unexplained. Clone size and V and J calls were adopted from that table, with D and trimming inferred from the DNA. The sample has 200,000 to 250,000 clones on record, roughly 84% of them singletons. The ten largest clonotypes hold about 1.8% of the sample.

The chain joins TRBV4-1 to TRBJ2-2; 10 junctional bases match TRBD1. Sequencing was performed on PBMCs. This TCR was sampled from a man in his forties or fifties in good health and CMV-seronegative. The sequenced DNA is TGCGCCAGCAGCCAAGATCATGGGACAGGGGTCACCGGGGAGCTGTTTTTT. This gives the protein CASSQDHGTGVTGELFF.